This T cell receptor (beta chain) was sequenced during a study of cytotoxic CD8 clonotypes in ibrutinib-treated CLL. To note about this clone: Its target is unknown.

Germline loops: CDR1 MNHEY, CDR2 SVGAGI. CDR3 length: 15 amino acids. Trimming cost V 5 bases and J 2 bases; bases outside gene matches: 7. Broader study findings: Whereas clonality rose at ibrutinib response, it declined toward baseline at progression.

The assay was immunoSEQ multiplex PCR, and TCRdb's table has in-frame clones only and misses some. The sample shows more than 110,000 clones, 70% to 80% of them seen only once. This sequence originates from a human donor with chronic lymphocytic leukemia. Sample: PBMCs, taken after 24 months of ibrutinib treatment. The chain employs TRBV6-5 and TRBJ2-7; 9 bases match TRBD1. The CDR3 reads CASSHHHRGPYEQYF. The CDR3 DNA is TGTGCCAGCAGTCACCACCACAGGGGGCCCTACGAGCAGTACTTC.